Listed below are T cell receptor beta chains from one sample, sequenced in a study of T-cell reconstitution after alpha-beta-depleted transplantation in children. MiXCR, run by TCRdb on the PCR reads, gives a single entry per CDR3 protein. Here the sample spans about 200,000 distinct CDR3 sequences, about 8.2% being singletons. The sample here was PBMCs, mostly from graft donor cells, taken 360 days after TCRalphabeta/CD19-depleted stem cell transplant. The receptor set was obtained from a male patient under 10 years old who had a stem cell transplant for acute myeloid leukemia, so the T cells may come from the graft donor. Both conserved end residues are part of each CDR3. Fields, in order: V gene, J gene, CDR3 protein.

TRBV10-3	TRBJ2-1	CAISEHQKREASVWRSEQFF
TRBV10-3	TRBJ2-1	CAISDIYGLAGGQRDNEQFF
TRBV12-3/TRBV12-4	TRBJ2-2	CASSFGKGNTGELFF
TRBV20-1	TRBJ2-3	CSTLAGVSSDTQYF
TRBV12-3/TRBV12-4	TRBJ1-2	CASSFAGTDGTF
TRBV4-1	TRBJ1-2	CASSQDLDYYGYTF
TRBV27	TRBJ2-1	CASSLGDWYNEQFF
TRBV4-3	TRBJ2-1	CASSQVGLGTKDGSYNEQFF
TRBV27	TRBJ2-3	CASSSFPGGDTQYF
TRBV7-2	TRBJ2-5	CASAGGLGETQYF
TRBV20-1	TRBJ2-5	CGDRLAGGQETQYF
TRBV12-3/TRBV12-4	TRBJ2-1	CASSPPPTEHNEQFF
TRBV4-3	TRBJ2-7	CASSQAAWGRTSYEQYF
TRBV12-3/TRBV12-4	TRBJ1-6	CASTLDRYNSPLHF
TRBV12-3/TRBV12-4	TRBJ2-4	CASSLAGLAGASLAKNIQYF
TRBV6-1	TRBJ2-3	CASSHRGEDTDTQYF